This is a list of T cell receptor beta chains from one sample in a study of human T cells and chemical hapten exposure. TCRdb recomputed calls from the RACE reads with MiXCR, one row per CDR3 protein. The sample carries some 120,000 distinct CDR3 sequences, around an eighth recorded once. The sequencing here drew on whole blood, taken in connection with sensitization to the hapten diphenylcyclopropenone (DPC). These receptors came from a woman aged 50 to 65 with alopecia areata. Some clones in this sample may be carry-over from other donors' samples. Each CDR3 is given without its conserved first and last residue.

V,J,CDR3
TRBV18,TRBJ2-3,ASSPGNRGQDTQY
TRBV27,TRBJ2-2,ASSPPGSGELF
TRBV29-1,TRBJ1-1,SVDRSNTEAF
TRBV28,TRBJ2-7,ASRIGRGYSYEQY
TRBV29-1,TRBJ2-3,SVVGRAALFGRTDTQY
TRBV5-1,TRBJ1-1,ASSTRDGNTEAF
TRBV7-2,TRBJ2-3,ASSLSGLSTDTQY
TRBV6-5,TRBJ2-7,ASSQTGDEQY
TRBV18,TRBJ2-7,ASSPGTASSYEQY
TRBV28,TRBJ2-4,ASSSTQDYIQY
TRBV6-5,TRBJ1-6,ASSYSWGTGDSPLH
TRBV3-1,TRBJ2-4,ASSQSGRNIQY
TRBV28,TRBJ2-7,ACRGLIDEQY
TRBV20-1,TRBJ1-4,SARQGSTNEKLF
TRBV7-2,TRBJ2-1,ASSPRGGTYNEQF
TRBV29-1,TRBJ2-1,SVEVGTSGGVFSYNEQF
TRBV12-3/TRBV12-4,TRBJ2-2,ASSPLAGLTGELF
TRBV7-2,TRBJ2-1,ASSLPLPSGGQF
TRBV20-1,TRBJ2-3,SARDTSGGTDTQY
TRBV28,TRBJ2-7,ASSLARQGAYEQY
TRBV28,TRBJ1-1,ASSPPHWNTEAF
TRBV11-1,TRBJ1-6,ASSQSSTGRSPLH
TRBV20-1,TRBJ2-7,SATGTLYSYEQY
TRBV28,TRBJ1-5,ASSRASHGHSNQPQH
TRBV28,TRBJ2-5,ASSLLGLDQETQY
TRBV10-3,TRBJ2-7,AISETGLASEQY
TRBV29-1,TRBJ2-5,SVGFTGQETQY
TRBV19,TRBJ1-3,ASSPLTGNTIY
TRBV20-1,TRBJ2-7,SAGKTRSSYEQY
TRBV9,TRBJ2-7,ASSVGQSYEQY
TRBV29-1,TRBJ2-2,SVIPLGLPNTGELF
TRBV6-2/TRBV6-3,TRBJ2-5,ASSYRGGLAEETQY
TRBV28,TRBJ2-1,ASSFPGEQF
TRBV7-8,TRBJ2-5,ASSLRGGLAGLQETQY
TRBV28,TRBJ2-7,ASSLGGASTYEQY
TRBV7-2,TRBJ2-7,ASSLEAGTSYEQY
TRBV4-1,TRBJ1-5,ASSHTTTGNQPQH
TRBV5-1,TRBJ2-1,ASSSQIDEQF
TRBV6-5,TRBJ1-2,ASSYRRTAEVSGYT
TRBV6-2/TRBV6-3,TRBJ1-2,ASSRDRGDGYT
TRBV7-2,TRBJ1-4,ASSLGMEQDVLATNEKLF
TRBV29-1,TRBJ2-2,STSWGDTGELF
TRBV25-1,TRBJ1-4,ASSEAPGRFANEKLF
TRBV5-6,TRBJ1-2,ASSPQGRNYGYT
TRBV28,TRBJ2-3,ASSLGGDLVDTQY
TRBV27,TRBJ1-5,ASSSNYRSRQPQH
TRBV19,TRBJ1-5,ASKPRSRQVRNQPQH
TRBV6-1,TRBJ2-3,ASRPKAGYTDTQY